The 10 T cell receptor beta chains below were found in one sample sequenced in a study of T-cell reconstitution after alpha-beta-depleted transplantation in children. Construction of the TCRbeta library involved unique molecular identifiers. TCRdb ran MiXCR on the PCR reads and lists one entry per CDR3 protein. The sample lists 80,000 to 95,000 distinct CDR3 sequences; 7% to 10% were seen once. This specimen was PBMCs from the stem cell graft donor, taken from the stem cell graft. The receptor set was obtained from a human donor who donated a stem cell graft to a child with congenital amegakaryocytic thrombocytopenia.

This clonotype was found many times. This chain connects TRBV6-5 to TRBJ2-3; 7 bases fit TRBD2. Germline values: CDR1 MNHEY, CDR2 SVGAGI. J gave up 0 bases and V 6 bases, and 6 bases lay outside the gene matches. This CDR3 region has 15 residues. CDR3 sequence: CASRPLAVSTDTQYF. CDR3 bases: TGTGCCAGCAGGCCCCTAGCGGTTAGCACAGATACGCAGTATTTT.

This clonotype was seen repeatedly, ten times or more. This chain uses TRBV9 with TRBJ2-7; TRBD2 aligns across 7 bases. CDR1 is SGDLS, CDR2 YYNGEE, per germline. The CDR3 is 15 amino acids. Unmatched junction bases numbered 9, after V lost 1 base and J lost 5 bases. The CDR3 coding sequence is TGTGCCAGCAGCGTACTAGCGGAGACCCCCAACGAGCAGTACTTC. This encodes CASSVLAETPNEQYF.

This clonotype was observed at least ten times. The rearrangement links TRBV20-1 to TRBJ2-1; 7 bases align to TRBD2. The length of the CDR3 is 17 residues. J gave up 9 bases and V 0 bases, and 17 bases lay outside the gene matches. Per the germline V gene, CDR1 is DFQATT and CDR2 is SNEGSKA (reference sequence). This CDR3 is CSARDPTSAGKESEQFF. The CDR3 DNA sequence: TGCAGTGCTAGAGATCCCACTTCAGCGGGGAAGGAAAGTGAGCAGTTCTTC.

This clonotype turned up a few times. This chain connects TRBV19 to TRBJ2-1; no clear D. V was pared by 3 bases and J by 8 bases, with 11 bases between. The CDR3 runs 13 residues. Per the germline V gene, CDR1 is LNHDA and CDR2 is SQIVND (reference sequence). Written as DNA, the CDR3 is TGTGCCAGTAGTATCGTCCACCAGGATGAGCAGTTCTTC. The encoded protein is CASSIVHQDEQFF.

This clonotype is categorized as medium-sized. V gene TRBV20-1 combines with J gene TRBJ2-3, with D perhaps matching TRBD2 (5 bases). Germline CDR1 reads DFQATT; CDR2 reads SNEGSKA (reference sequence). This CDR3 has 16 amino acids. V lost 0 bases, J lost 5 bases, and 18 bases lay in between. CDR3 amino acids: CSARDPANLGGDTQYF. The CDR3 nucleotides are TGCAGTGCTAGAGATCCCGCGAATCTTGGAGGAGATACGCAGTATTTT.

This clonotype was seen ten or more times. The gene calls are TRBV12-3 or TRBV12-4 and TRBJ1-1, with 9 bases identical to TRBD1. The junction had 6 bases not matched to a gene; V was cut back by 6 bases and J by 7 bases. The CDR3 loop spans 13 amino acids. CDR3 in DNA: TGTGCCAGCAGGGGACAGGGTTCTGGTGAAGCTTTCTTT. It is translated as CASRGQGSGEAFF.

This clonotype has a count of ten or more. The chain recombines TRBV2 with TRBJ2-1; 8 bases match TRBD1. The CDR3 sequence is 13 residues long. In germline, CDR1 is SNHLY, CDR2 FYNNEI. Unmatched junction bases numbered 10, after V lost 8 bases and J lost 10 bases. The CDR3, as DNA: TGTGCCAGCGCTATCCAGGGGGCTGAGGAGCAGTTCTTC. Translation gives CASAIQGAEEQFF.

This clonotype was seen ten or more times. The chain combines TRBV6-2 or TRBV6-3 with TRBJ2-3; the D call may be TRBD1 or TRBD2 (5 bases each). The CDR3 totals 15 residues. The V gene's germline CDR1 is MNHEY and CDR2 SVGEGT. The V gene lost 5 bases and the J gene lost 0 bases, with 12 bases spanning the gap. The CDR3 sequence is CASSPGTWSTDTQYF. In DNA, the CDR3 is TGTGCCAGCAGTCCAGGGACGTGGAGCACAGATACGCAGTATTTT.

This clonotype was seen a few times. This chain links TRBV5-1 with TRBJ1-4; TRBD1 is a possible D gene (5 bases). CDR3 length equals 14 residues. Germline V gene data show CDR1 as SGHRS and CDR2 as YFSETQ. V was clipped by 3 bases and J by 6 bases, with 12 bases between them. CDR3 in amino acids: CASSWGGGDEKLFF. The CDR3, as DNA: TGCGCCAGCAGCTGGGGGGGGGGAGATGAAAAACTGTTTTTT.

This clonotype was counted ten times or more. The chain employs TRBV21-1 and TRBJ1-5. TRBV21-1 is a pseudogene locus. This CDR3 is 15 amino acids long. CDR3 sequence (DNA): TGTGCCAGCAGCAAAGGACAATATAGCAATCAGCCCCAGCATTTT. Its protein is CASSKGQYSNQPQHF.